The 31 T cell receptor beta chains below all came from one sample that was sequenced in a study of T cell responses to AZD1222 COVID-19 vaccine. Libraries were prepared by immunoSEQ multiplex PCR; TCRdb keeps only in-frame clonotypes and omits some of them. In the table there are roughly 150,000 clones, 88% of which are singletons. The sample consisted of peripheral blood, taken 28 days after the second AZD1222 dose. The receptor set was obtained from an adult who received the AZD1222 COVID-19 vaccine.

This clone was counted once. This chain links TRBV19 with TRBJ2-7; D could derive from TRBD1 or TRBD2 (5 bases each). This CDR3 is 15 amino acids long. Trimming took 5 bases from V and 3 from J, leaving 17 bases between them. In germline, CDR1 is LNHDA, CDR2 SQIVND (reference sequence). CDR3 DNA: TGTGCCAGTAGTTCCGCCCGGGGCTCAGACTACGAGCAGTACTTC. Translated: CASSSARGSDYEQYF.

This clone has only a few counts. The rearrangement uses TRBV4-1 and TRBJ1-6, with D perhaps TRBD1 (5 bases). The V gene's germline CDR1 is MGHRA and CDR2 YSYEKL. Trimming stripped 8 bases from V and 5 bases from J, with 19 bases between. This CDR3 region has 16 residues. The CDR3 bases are TGCGCCAGCCAACGGGGACCAGGTGATAATAATTCACCCCTCCACTTT. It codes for CASQRGPGDNNSPLHF.

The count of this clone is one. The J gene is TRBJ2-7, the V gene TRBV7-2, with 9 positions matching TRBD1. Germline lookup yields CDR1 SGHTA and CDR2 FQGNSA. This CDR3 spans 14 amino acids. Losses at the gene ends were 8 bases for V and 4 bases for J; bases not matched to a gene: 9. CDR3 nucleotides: TGTGCCAGCTCCCCCCGGACAGGGGCTTACGAGCAGTACTTC. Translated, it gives CASSPRTGAYEQYF.

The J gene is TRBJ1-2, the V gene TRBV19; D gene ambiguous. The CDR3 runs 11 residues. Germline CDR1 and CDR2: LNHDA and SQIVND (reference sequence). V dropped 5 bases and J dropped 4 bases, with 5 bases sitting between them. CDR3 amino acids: CASSDGYGYTF. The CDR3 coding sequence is TGTGCCAGTAGTGATGGCTATGGCTACACCTTC.

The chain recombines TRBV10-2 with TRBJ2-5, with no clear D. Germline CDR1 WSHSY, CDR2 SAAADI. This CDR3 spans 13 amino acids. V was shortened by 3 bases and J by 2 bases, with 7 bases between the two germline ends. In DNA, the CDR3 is TGCGCCAGCAGTGAATACTGGCAAGAGACCCAGTACTTC. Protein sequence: CASSEYWQETQYF.

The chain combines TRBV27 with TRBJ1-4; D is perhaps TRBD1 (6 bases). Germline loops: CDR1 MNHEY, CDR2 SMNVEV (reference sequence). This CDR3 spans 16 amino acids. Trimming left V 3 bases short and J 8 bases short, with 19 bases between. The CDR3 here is CASSFSGATLGEKLFF. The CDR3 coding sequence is TGTGCCAGCAGTTTTTCAGGGGCCACCCTTGGGGAAAAACTGTTTTTT.

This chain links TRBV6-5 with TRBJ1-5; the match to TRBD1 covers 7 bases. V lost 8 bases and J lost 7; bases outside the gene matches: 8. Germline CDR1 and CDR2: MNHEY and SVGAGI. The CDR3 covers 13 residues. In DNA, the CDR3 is TGTGCCAGCCGCAGGGGGGGTAACCAGCCCCAGCATTTT. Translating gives CASRRGGNQPQHF.

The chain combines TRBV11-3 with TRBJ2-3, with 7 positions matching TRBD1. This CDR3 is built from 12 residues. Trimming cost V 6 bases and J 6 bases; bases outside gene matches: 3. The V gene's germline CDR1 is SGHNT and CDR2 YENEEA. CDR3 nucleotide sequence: TGTGCCAGCAGTATACAGGGGGATACGCAGTATTTT. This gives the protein CASSIQGDTQYF.

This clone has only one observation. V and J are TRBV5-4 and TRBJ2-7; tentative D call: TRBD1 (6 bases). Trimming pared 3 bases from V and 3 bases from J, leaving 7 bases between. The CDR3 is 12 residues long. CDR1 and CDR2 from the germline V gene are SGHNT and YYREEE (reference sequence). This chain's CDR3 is CASSSDSYEQYF. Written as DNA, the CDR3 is TGTGCCAGCAGCTCGGACAGCTACGAGCAGTACTTC.

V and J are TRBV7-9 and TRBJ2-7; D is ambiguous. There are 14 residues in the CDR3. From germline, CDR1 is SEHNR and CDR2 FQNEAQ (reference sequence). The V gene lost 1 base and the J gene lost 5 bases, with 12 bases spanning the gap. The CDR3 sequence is CASSLDRWEHEQYF. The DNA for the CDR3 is TGTGCCAGCAGCTTAGATCGGTGGGAACACGAGCAGTACTTC.

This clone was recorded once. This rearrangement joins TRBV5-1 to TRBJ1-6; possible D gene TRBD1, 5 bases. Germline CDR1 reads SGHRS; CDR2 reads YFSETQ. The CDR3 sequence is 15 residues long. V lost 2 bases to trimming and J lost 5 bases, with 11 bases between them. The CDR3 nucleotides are TGCGCCAGCAGCTTCGTAACACAGGATAATTCACCCCTCCACTTT. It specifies CASSFVTQDNSPLHF.

This CDR3 reads CATRRAPKETQYF. CDR3 nucleotides: TGTGCCACCCGGCGGGCCCCAAAAGAGACCCAGTACTTC. The chain couples TRBV6-5 to TRBJ2-5; maybe TRBD2 (5 bases). Germline CDR1 and CDR2: MNHEY and SVGAGI. V was cut by 10 bases and J by 3 bases, with 15 bases left in between. This CDR3 contains 13 residues.

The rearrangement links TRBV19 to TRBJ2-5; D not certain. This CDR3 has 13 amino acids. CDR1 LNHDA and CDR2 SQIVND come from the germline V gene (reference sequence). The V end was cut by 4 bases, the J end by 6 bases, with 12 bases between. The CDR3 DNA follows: TGTGCCAGTAGTAGTGGTGGCAGGAAGACCCAGTACTTC. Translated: CASSSGGRKTQYF.

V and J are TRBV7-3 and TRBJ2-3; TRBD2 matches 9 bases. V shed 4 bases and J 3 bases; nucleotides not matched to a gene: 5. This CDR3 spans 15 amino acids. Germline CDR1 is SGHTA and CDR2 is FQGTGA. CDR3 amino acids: CASSSSSGITDTQYF. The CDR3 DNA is TGTGCCAGCAGCTCATCTAGCGGGATAACAGATACGCAGTATTTT.

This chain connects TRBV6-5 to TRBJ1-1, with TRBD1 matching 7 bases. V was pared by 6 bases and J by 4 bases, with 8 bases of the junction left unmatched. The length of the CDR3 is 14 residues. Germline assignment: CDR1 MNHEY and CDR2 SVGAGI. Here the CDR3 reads CASRLQGWSTEAFF. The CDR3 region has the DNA TGTGCCAGCAGACTACAGGGGTGGAGCACTGAAGCTTTCTTT.

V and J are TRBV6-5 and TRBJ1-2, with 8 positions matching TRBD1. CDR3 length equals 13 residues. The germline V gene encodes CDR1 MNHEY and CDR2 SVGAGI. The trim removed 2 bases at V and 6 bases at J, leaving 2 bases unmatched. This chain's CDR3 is CASSYLTGDGYTF. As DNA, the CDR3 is TGTGCCAGCAGTTACCTGACAGGGGATGGCTACACCTTC.

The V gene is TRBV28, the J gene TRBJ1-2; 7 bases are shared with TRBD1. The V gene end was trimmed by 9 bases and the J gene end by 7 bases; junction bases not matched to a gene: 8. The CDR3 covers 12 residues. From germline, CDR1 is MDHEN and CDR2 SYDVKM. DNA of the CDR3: TGTGCCAGTACAGGGGTCTTAGGTGGCTACACCTTC. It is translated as CASTGVLGGYTF.

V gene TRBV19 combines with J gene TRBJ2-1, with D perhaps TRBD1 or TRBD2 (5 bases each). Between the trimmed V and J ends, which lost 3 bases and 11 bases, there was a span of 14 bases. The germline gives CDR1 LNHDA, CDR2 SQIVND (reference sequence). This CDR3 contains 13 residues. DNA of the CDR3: TGTGCCAGTAGTATTGCGAATTCGGGACAGCAGTTCTTC. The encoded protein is CASSIANSGQQFF.

The CDR3 protein is CASSLTAGGLGETQYF. The DNA of the CDR3 is TGTGCCAGCAGTTTGACGGCGGGAGGCTTAGGCGAGACCCAGTACTTC. The chain joins TRBV27 to TRBJ2-5, with 8 nucleotides matching TRBD2. There are 16 residues in the CDR3. CDR1 is MNHEY and CDR2 is SMNVEV in the germline V gene (reference sequence). J was trimmed by 5 bases and V by 3 bases; bases with no gene match: 11.

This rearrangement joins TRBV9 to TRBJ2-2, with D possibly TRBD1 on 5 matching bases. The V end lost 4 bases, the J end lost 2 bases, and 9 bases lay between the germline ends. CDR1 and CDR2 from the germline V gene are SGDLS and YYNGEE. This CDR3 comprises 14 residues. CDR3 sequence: CASSPTANTGELFF. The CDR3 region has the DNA TGTGCCAGCAGCCCGACAGCAAACACCGGGGAGCTGTTTTTT.

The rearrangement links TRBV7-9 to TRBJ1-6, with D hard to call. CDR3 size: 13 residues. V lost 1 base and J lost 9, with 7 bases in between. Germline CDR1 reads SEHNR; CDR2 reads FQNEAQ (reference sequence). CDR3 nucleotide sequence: TGTGCCAGCAGCTTAGAATACAGTTCACCCCTCCACTTT. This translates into CASSLEYSSPLHF.

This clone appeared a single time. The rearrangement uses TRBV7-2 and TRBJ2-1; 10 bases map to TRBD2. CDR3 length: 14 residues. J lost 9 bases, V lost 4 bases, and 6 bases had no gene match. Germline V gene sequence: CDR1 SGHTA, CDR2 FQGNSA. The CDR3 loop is CASSSLWTSGEQFF. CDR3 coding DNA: TGTGCCAGCAGCTCACTTTGGACTAGCGGTGAGCAGTTCTTC.

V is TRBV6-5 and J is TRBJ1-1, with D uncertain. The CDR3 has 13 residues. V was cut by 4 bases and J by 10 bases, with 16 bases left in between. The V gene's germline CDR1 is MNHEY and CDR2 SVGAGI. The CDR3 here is CASSSPGGFRAFF. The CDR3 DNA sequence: TGTGCCAGCAGTTCGCCGGGTGGGTTCAGAGCTTTCTTT.

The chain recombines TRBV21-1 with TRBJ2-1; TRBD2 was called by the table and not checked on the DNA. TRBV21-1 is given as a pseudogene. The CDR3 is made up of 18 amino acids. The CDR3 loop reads CASSKAPGGCTTYNEQFF. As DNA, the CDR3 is TGTGCCAGCAGCAAAGCCCCCGGGGGGTGCACTACCTACAATGAGCAGTTCTTC.

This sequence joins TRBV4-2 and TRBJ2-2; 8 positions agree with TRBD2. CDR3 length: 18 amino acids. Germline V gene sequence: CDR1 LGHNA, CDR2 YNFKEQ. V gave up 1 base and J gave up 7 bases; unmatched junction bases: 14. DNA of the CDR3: TGTGCCAGCAGCCAAGTCACTAGCGGCCGAGAGGTGGTCGGGGAGCTGTTTTTT. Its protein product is CASSQVTSGREVVGELFF.

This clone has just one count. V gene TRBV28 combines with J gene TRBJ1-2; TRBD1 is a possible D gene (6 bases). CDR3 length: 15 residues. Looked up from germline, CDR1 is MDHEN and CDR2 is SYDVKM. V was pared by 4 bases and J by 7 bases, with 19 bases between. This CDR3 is CASSSSSPGAGGYTF. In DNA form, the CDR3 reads TGTGCCAGCAGTTCGTCCTCCCCAGGGGCCGGTGGCTACACCTTC.

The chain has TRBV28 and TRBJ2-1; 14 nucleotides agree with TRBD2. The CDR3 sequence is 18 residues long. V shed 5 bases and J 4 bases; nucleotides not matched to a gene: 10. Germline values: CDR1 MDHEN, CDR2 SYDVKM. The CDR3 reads CASSGRLAGGLPYNEQFF. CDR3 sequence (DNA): TGTGCCAGCAGTGGAAGACTAGCGGGGGGGCTCCCTTACAATGAGCAGTTCTTC.

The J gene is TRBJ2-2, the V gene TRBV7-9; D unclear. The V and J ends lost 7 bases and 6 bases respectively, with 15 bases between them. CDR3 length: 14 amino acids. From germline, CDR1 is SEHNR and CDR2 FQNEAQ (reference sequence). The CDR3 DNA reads TGTGCCAGCAATGTAGCTCCCTCCCCCGGGGAGCTGTTTTTT. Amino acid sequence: CASNVAPSPGELFF.

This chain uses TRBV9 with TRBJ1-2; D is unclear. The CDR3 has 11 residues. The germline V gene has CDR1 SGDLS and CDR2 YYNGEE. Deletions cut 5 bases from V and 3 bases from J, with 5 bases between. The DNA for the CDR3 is TGTGCCAGCAGTAAGGACTATGGCTACACCTTC. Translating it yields CASSKDYGYTF.

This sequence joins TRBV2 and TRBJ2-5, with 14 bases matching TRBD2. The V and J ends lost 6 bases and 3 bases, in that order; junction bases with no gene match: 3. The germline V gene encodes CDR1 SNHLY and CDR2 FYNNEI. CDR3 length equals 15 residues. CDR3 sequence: CASSRGLAGEETQYF. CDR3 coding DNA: TGTGCCAGCAGCCGGGGACTAGCGGGGGAAGAGACCCAGTACTTC.

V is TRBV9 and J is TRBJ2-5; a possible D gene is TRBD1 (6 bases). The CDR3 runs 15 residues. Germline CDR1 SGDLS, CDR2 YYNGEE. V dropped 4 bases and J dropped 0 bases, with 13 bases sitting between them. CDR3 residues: CASSTDRVYQETQYF. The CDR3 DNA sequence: TGTGCCAGCAGCACGGACAGAGTGTACCAAGAGACCCAGTACTTC.